One and the same sample provided the 5 T cell receptor beta chains below, sequenced in a study of sequential checkpoint blockade in melanoma (dated by TCRdb to about 2019). The library was generated by the immunoSEQ multiplex PCR assay. What TCRdb holds here is the immuneACCESS table cut down to in-frame rearrangements. Part of the clones is not present; checked against another copy, under half of the missing clones reflect an unresolved V gene, and the others are unexplained. The sample table holds about 20,000 clones, of which over 80% were seen once. The ten largest account for under 30% of the sample. Reading the label with the study, this specimen's treatment or condition is: randomized to nivolumab then ipilimumab (arm A) or the reverse (arm B). The source was CD8+ T cells sorted from blood (inferred from file names), collected from a patient given nivolumab and ipilimumab in sequence. The receptor set was obtained from a human donor with melanoma.

A few counts support this clone. The chain uses TRBV27 and TRBJ2-7; the D gene is possibly TRBD1 (6 bases). There are 14 residues in the CDR3. Trimming stripped 8 bases from V and 7 bases from J, with 21 bases between. In germline, CDR1 is MNHEY, CDR2 SMNVEV (reference sequence). The CDR3 loop is CASSDSRVMGEQYF. CDR3 bases: TGTGCCAGCTCGGACAGCCGGGTAATGGGGGAGCAGTACTTC.

The rearrangement joins TRBV5-6 to TRBJ1-2; 7 nucleotides match TRBD1. The CDR3 consists of 15 residues. In germline, CDR1 is SGHDT, CDR2 YYEEEE. V was pared by 3 bases and J by 5 bases, with 10 bases of the junction left unmatched. CDR3 amino acids: CASSSGLDREYGYTF. CDR3 DNA sequence: TGTGCCAGCAGCTCCGGATTAGACAGGGAATATGGCTACACCTTC.

V is TRBV13 and J is TRBJ2-3, with 9 bases aligning to TRBD2. The CDR3 loop spans 18 amino acids. Germline loops: CDR1 PRHDT, CDR2 FYEKMQ (reference sequence). V shed 3 bases and J 0 bases; nucleotides not matched to a gene: 10. CDR3 DNA sequence: TGTGCCAGCAGCTTCGCCTCCAGCGGGGGGATTAGCACAGATACGCAGTATTTT. Translation gives CASSFASSGGISTDTQYF.

A single count supports this clone. The chain employs TRBV7-9 and TRBJ1-2; TRBD1 is a possible D gene (6 bases). Trimming removed 5 bases at V and 3 bases at J, with 13 bases between. CDR3 length: 14 amino acids. Germline CDR1 SEHNR, CDR2 FQNEAQ (reference sequence). The CDR3 bases are TGTGCCAGCAGCGCCCCGGGGGGCCACTATGGCTACACCTTC. This gives the protein CASSAPGGHYGYTF.

The chain uses TRBV13 and TRBJ2-7; D is unclear. The germline gives CDR1 PRHDT, CDR2 FYEKMQ (reference sequence). The CDR3 has 12 residues. Trimming took off 1 base at V and 3 bases at J, with 4 bases between the two ends. CDR3 sequence reads: CASSLAGYEQYF. The CDR3 bases are TGTGCCAGCAGCTTAGCAGGCTACGAGCAGTACTTC. Filled out from reference TRBV13 and TRBJ2-7, the complete variable domain reads AAGVIQSPRHLIKEKRETATLKCYPIPRHDTVYWYQQGPGQDPQFLISFYEKMQSDKGSIPDRFSAQQFSDYHSELNMSSLELGDSALYFCASSLAGYEQYFGPGTRLTVT.